Here is one T cell receptor beta chain with its context. This clonotype was detected once. Its binding antigen is unknown. Base qualities are not provided; no much larger clone lies one nucleotide away. TCR beta repertoires were profiled from peripheral blood of 10 to 15 young patients with multiple sclerosis to demonstrate the VDJtools post-analysis software. The patients with multiple sclerosis were children and adolescents between 6 and 15 years of age. The receptor library was made with PCR. The instrument given in TCRdb is Illumina HiSeq 2500. To reduce PCR and sequencing biases, unique molecular identifiers were incorporated into the TCR beta cDNA libraries. Roughly 0.5 million cDNA molecules were obtained per 1 to 10 million input T cells, so each molecule approximated one T cell. The patient libraries were prepared and sequenced with the same protocol used for the earlier healthy control dataset. Within a given batch, samples were prepared together, multiplexed and sequenced on the same HiSeq lane. Turning to the authors' computational methods: MIGEC was used to process the raw barcoded reads, and molecular identifier groups with only a single read were discarded before consensus assembly and CDR3 extraction. Clonotype tables were post-analysed with VDJtools, and diversity was normalized by down-sampling all datasets to the smallest sample size. To correct batch-related cross-sample contamination, repertoire overlap clustering matched CDR3 amino acid sequences but not nucleotide sequences. TCRdb handled the public reads itself, with Q25 trimming in fastp and clone calling in MiXCR, and kept productive beta chains. Every distinct CDR3 protein forms one entry, paired with its most common genes and DNA. TCRdb, rather than the study authors, made the V and J calls. This sample gives some 370,000 distinct CDR3 sequences in total; less than 40% of them show up just once. Roughly 12% of the sample comes from the top ten.

This entry comes from a study of post-analysis software for immune sequencing data (dated by TCRdb to the mid-2010s). Regarding the research as a whole: Recorded disease courses included relapsing-remitting, secondary progressive and progressive-relapsing multiple sclerosis, with some patients lacking subtype annotation. A subset of samples was prepared in parallel using single-end sample barcoding, then pooled and co-amplified after Illumina adapter ligation. The patient repertoires were set against ten to eleven previously published healthy control repertoires from donors whose ages ranged from about 6 to 26 years.

Broad study findings and their caveats: Significantly higher frequencies in patients than in controls were found for five or six TRBV segments, including TRBV5-6, TRBV5-1 and TRBV20-1. The multiple sclerosis patient group was slightly younger than the control group. Direct clustering with F measure revealed strong co-clustering of samples prepared in the same batch, which led to a batch-effect correction. Compared with controls, multiple sclerosis patients had significantly lower normalized Chao1 diversity, a finding suggesting substantial peripheral T-cell clonal expansion.

The germline V gene provides CDR1 MNHEY and CDR2 SVGEGT. The CDR3 measures 14 amino acids from cysteine to phenylalanine. Just CDR3 DNA is preserved here, 42 bases in frame from base 1. The junction carries 10 bases between V and J, which are trimmed by 0 bases and 5 bases respectively. This chain joins TRBV6-2 or TRBV6-3 to TRBJ1-1; the D gene cannot be named for sure. Sequencing was performed on blood. The sequence came from a girl aged 10-17 years with multiple sclerosis. The CDR3 region reads CASSYSGRRTEAFF. The DNA is as follows: TGTGCCAGCAGTTACTCAGGGCGGAGGACTGAAGCTTTCTTT.